This TCR beta chain was observed in a study of HIV-infected patients and healthy controls. TCRdb passed the 5' RACE reads through MiXCR, listing each CDR3 protein once. The data hold some 67,000 distinct CDR3 sequences, with about 16% observed a single time. This CDR3 contains 15 residues. Unmatched junction bases numbered 9, after V lost 4 bases and J lost 5 bases. Germline V gene sequence: CDR1 MNHNS, CDR2 SASEGT. What was sequenced was CD4+ T cells from blood. The rearrangement joins TRBV6-1 to TRBJ2-7, with 9 bases aligning to TRBD1. The sequence came from a human donor in good health. CDR3 residues: CASSVRDRASDEQYF. The CDR3 DNA reads as TGTGCCAGCAGTGTCCGGGACAGGGCTTCGGACGAGCAGTACTTC.